This TCR beta chain was identified in a study of human T cells and chemical hapten exposure. The overall study: Donors were sensitized with 2% DPC on the upper inner arm.

Library construction involved attaching unique molecular identifiers to individual cDNA molecules, which allowed quantitative, reproducible TCR counting. From the RACE reads, TCRdb called clonotypes with MiXCR, one entry per CDR3 protein. The sample records about 30,000 distinct CDR3 sequences, almost 6% being singletons. This clonotype has ten or more counts. The V end lost 6 bases, the J end lost 1 base, and 12 bases lay between the germline ends. CDR1 and CDR2 from the germline V gene are SQVTM and ANQGSEA. This CDR3 has 13 residues. Time point in this sample: patch test 3, about 24 weeks after DPC sensitization. The sample's treatment: therapeutic diphenylcyclopropenone sensitization with weekly scalp DPC.

Source: whole blood, taken in connection with sensitization to the hapten diphenylcyclopropenone (DPC). The receptor's source is a man aged 30 to 39 with alopecia areata. Some clones in this sample may be carry-over from other donors' samples. This rearrangement joins TRBV29-1 to TRBJ1-1; D gene unclear. The CDR3 sequence is CSVFRDSNTEAFF. The CDR3 DNA reads TGCAGCGTCTTTAGGGATTCGAACACTGAAGCTTTCTTT.